The T cell receptor (beta chain) under discussion was sequenced for a study of shared clonotypes between healthy human individuals. This CDR3 region has 13 residues. CDR1 is SGHDN and CDR2 is FVKESK in the germline V gene. Trimming removed 4 bases from V and 1 base from J, with 6 bases in between. TCRdb's copy holds only in-frame clones and misses some; the assay was immunoSEQ multiplex PCR. The table has 1.4 million or so clones, approximately 98.5% seen once. This chain uses TRBV14 with TRBJ2-3; D unresolved. This clonotype originated in a man under 40 in good health. Sequenced: naive CD4+ T cells sorted from blood. The subset was: CD45RA+ positively selected. The CDR3 reads CASSRIGTDTQYF. The CDR3 region has the DNA TGTGCCAGCAGCCGAATTGGCACAGATACGCAGTATTTT.